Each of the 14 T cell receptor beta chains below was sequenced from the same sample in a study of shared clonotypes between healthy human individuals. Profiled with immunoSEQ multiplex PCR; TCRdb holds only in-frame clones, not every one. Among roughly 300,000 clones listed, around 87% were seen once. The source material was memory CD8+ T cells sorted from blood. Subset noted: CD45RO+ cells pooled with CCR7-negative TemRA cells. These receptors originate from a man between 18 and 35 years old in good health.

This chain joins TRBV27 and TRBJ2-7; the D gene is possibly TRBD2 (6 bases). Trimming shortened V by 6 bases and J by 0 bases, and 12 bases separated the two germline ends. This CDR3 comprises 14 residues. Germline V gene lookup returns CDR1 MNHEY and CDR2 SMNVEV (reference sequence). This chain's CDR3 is CASSWGGISYEQYF. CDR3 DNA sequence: TGTGCCAGCAGCTGGGGCGGGATCTCCTACGAGCAGTACTTC.

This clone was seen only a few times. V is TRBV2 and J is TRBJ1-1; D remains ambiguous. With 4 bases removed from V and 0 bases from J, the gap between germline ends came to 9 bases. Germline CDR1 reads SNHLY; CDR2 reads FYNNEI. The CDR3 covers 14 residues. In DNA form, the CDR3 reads TGTGCCAGCAGTGGGACGCTGATGAACACTGAAGCTTTCTTT. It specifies CASSGTLMNTEAFF. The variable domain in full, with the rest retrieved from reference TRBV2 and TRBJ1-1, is EPEVTQTPSHQVTQMGQEVILRCVPISNHLYFYWYRQILGQKVEFLVSFYNNEISEKSEIFDDQFSVERPDGSNFTLKIRSTKLEDSAMYFCASSGTLMNTEAFFGQGTRLTVV.

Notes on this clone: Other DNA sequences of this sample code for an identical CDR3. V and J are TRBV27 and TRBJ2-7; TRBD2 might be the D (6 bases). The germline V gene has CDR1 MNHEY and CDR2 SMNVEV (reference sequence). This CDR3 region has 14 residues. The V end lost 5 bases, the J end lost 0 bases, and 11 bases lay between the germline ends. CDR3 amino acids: CASSHRGSSYEQYF. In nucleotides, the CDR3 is TGTGCCAGCAGTCACCGGGGGTCCTCCTACGAGCAGTACTTC.

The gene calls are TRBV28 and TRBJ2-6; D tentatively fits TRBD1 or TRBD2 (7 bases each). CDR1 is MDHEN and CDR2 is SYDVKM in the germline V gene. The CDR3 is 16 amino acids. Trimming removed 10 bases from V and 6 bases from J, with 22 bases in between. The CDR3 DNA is TGTGCCACCTTAAGGAGGGAGGGGGCCCCGGCCAACGTCCTGACTTTC. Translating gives CATLRREGAPANVLTF. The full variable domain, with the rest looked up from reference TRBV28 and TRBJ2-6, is DVKVTQSSRYLVKRTGEKVFLECVQDMDHENMFWYRQDPGLGLRLIYFSYDVKMKEKGDIPEGYSVSREKKERFSLILESASTNQTSMYLCATLRREGAPANVLTFGAGSRLTVL.

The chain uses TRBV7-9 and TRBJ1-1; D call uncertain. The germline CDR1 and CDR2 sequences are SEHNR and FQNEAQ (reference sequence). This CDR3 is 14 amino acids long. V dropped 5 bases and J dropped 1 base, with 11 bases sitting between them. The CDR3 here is CASSLNSGNTEAFF. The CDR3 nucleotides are TGTGCCAGCAGCCTAAACTCCGGGAACACTGAAGCTTTCTTT.

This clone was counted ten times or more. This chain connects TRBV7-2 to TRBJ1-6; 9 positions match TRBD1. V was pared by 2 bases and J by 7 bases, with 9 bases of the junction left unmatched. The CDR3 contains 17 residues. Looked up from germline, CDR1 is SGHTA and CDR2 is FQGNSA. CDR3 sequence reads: CASSLRGDRALNSPLHF. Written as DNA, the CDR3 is TGTGCCAGCAGCTTAAGGGGGGACAGGGCTTTGAATTCACCCCTCCACTTT.

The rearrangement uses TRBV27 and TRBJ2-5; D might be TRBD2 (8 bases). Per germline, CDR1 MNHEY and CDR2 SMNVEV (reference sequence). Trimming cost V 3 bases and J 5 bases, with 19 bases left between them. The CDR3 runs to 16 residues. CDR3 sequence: CASSFFGVAGQETQYF. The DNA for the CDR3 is TGTGCCAGCAGTTTTTTCGGGGTAGCGGGACAGGAGACCCAGTACTTC.

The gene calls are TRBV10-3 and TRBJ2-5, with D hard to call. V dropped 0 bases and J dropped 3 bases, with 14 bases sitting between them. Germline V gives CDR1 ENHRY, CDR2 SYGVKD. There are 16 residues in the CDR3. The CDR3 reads CAISESAAIGEETQYF. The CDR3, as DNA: TGTGCCATCAGTGAGTCGGCGGCAATCGGAGAAGAGACCCAGTACTTC.

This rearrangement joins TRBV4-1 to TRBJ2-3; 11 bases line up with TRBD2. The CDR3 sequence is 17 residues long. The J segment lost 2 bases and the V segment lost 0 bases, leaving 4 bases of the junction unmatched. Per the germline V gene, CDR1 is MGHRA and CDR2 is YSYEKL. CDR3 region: CASSQDGTSGLTDTQYF. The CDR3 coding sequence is TGCGCCAGCAGCCAAGACGGGACTAGCGGACTCACAGATACGCAGTATTTT.

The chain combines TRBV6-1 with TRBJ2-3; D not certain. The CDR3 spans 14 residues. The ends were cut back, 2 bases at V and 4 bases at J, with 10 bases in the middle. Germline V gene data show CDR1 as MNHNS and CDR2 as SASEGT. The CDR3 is CASSESWLADTQYF. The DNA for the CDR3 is TGTGCCAGCAGTGAAAGCTGGTTGGCAGATACGCAGTATTTT.

The CDR3 loop is CASSLGVVNEQFF. The CDR3, as DNA: TGTGCCAGCAGCTTGGGGGTAGTAAATGAGCAGTTCTTC. V and J are TRBV5-4 and TRBJ2-1; D is undetermined. CDR1 is SGHNT and CDR2 is YYREEE in the germline V gene (reference sequence). V was cut by 0 bases and J by 7 bases, with 8 bases left in between. The CDR3 extends over 13 amino acids.

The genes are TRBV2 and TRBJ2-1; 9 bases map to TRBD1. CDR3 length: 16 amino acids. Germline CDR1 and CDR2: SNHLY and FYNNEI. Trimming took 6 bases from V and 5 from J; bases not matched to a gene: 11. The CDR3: CASSSERDRVDNEQFF. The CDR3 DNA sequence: TGTGCCAGCAGCTCCGAACGGGACAGGGTGGACAATGAGCAGTTCTTC.

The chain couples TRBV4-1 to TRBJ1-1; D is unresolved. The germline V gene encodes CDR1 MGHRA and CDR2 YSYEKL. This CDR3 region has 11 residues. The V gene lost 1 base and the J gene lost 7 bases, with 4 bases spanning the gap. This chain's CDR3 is CASSQGNEAFF. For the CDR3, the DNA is TGCGCCAGCAGCCAAGGAAATGAAGCTTTCTTT.

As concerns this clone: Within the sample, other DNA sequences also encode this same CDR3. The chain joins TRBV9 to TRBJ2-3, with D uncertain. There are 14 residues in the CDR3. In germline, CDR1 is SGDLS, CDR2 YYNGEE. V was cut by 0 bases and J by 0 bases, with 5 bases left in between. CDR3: CASSVAGSTDTQYF. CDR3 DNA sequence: TGTGCCAGCAGCGTAGCTGGGAGCACAGATACGCAGTATTTT. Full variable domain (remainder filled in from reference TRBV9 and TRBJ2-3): DSGVTQTPKHLITATGQRVTLRCSPRSGDLSVYWYQQSLDQGLQFLIQYYNGEERAKGNILERFSAQQFPDLHSELNLSSLELGDSALYFCASSVAGSTDTQYFGPGTRLTVL.